These T cell receptor beta chains were read from a single sample in a study of T cell changes during pregnancy in multiple sclerosis. Using immunoSEQ multiplex PCR, the repertoire was profiled, and TCRdb retains in-frame clones only, with some absent. Among 45,000 to 50,000 clones listed, 90% to 95% were seen once. This material consisted of CD8+ T cells from peripheral blood mononuclear cells, taken before pregnancy. Source of these receptors: a female donor with multiple sclerosis, enrolled in a pregnancy study. Both conserved end residues are part of each CDR3. Clone size is not always given. Where it is, it says once, few, many or a class for expanded clones.

CDR3 length	V gene	clone size	CDR3 protein
17	TRBV21-1	medium-sized	CASRDQIGTSGRREQYF
15	TRBV28	NA	CASSLSGTGGNTIYF
16	TRBV4-1	NA	CASSQVLGSSNEKLFF
16	TRBV9	NA	CASNLRGTGGLYEQFF
17	TRBV28	NA	CASSLPRGRGRNTEAFF
13	TRBV7-8	once	CASSFGGAYEQYF
13	TRBV7-9	NA	CASKSLSGGELFF
12	TRBV4-2	NA	CASSPGPGEQFF
13	TRBV10-3	NA	CAIQTSSQYEQYF
13	TRBV27	NA	CASGLAGTYEQYF
12	TRBV2	once	CASRGGYNEQFF
14	TRBV4-3	NA	CASSQVRGNEKLFF
16	TRBV6-1	NA	CASSVTSGALTDTQYF
15	TRBV6-1	NA	CASSSKTGEGETQYF
15	TRBV4-2	NA	CASSQVAGSTDTQYF
13	TRBV9	NA	CASSVREGGEQYF
18	TRBV15	NA	CATSRFGDRGPGANVLTF
15	TRBV30	NA	CAWSVGSGGPYEQYF
14	TRBV5-6	once	CASSRRQGTGGYTF
16	TRBV7-8	NA	CASSDGTGTATDTQYF
13	TRBV27	NA	CASSPVSSYEQYF
15	TRBV30	NA	CAWNPGISSVSEQYF
13	TRBV5-6	NA	CASSLGVGTEAFF